These T cell receptor beta chains were read from a single sample in a study of CD4 T cell repertoires in COVID-19. Their specific antigens are unknown. Measured with immunoSEQ multiplex PCR; TCRdb has only the in-frame clones, and not every one. The sample consists of roughly 550 clones, under 25% of them appearing once. Sample: circulating follicular helper CD4+ T cells, cultured in vitro, taken after recovery from COVID-19. The source of these receptors is a human donor who had COVID-19. The CDR3 runs from the conserved cysteine through the conserved F or W. The order of the fields is clone size, J gene, D gene, V gene, CDR3 DNA, CDR3 protein. D genes are given only for firm matches. Size tells how often a clone was seen (once, few, many) or the class of an expanded clone, and some rows leave it out.

clone size: few; J gene: TRBJ1-3; D gene: TRBD1; V gene: TRBV9; CDR3 DNA: TGTGCCAGCAGCGTAGTGGGACAGGGGCCAGGAAACACCATATATTTT; CDR3 protein: CASSVVGQGPGNTIYF
clone size: NA; J gene: TRBJ2-6; D gene: TRBD1; V gene: TRBV7-3; CDR3 DNA: TGTGCCAGCAGCTTAATGGGACAGGGAATGGCTGGGGCCAACGTCCTGACTTTC; CDR3 protein: CASSLMGQGMAGANVLTF
clone size: medium-sized; J gene: TRBJ2-1; D gene: NA; V gene: TRBV15; CDR3 DNA: TGTGCCACCAGCAGAGTGGGGACTGGCTACAATGAGCAGTTCTTC; CDR3 protein: CATSRVGTGYNEQFF
clone size: medium-sized; J gene: TRBJ2-7; D gene: TRBD1; V gene: TRBV6-1; CDR3 DNA: TGTGCCAGCATGGGGACAGCGACCTACGAGCAGTACTTC; CDR3 protein: CASMGTATYEQYF
clone size: large; J gene: TRBJ1-6; D gene: NA; V gene: TRBV7-5; CDR3 DNA: TGTGTCAGAAGCTTAAGTGGGGGGGCTTTCGGAAATTCACCCCTCCACTTT; CDR3 protein: CVRSLSGGAFGNSPLHF
clone size: large; J gene: TRBJ1-2; D gene: NA; V gene: TRBV18; CDR3 DNA: TGTGCCAGCTCCGCGGGCAGGGGCACTTATAACTATGGCTACACCTTC; CDR3 protein: CASSAGRGTYNYGYTF
clone size: NA; J gene: TRBJ2-2; D gene: TRBD1; V gene: TRBV5-6; CDR3 DNA: TGTGCCAGCACCATGGTGGGACAGGGAGGCACCGGGGAGCTGTTTTTT; CDR3 protein: CASTMVGQGGTGELFF
clone size: few; J gene: TRBJ2-3; D gene: NA; V gene: TRBV6-4; CDR3 DNA: TGTGCCAGCAGTGACTTTGATACGCAGTATTTT; CDR3 protein: CASSDFDTQYF
clone size: medium-sized; J gene: TRBJ2-3; D gene: NA; V gene: TRBV21-1; CDR3 DNA: TGTGCCAGCAGCAGGGAGCGATTTAGCACAGATACGCAGTATTTT; CDR3 protein: CASSRERFSTDTQYF
clone size: medium-sized; J gene: TRBJ1-2; D gene: NA; V gene: TRBV27; CDR3 DNA: TGTGCCAGCAGTTCCCCTCGGGGCGGATTACTATATGGCTACACCTTC; CDR3 protein: CASSSPRGGLLYGYTF
clone size: few; J gene: TRBJ2-2; D gene: NA; V gene: TRBV9; CDR3 DNA: TGTGCCAGCAGCCCCGGCCTAGGCGGGGAGCTGTTTTTT; CDR3 protein: CASSPGLGGELFF
clone size: medium-sized; J gene: TRBJ1-2; D gene: NA; V gene: TRBV21-1; CDR3 DNA: TGTGCCAGCAGCAATCGGGTAGGCTACACCTTC; CDR3 protein: CASSNRVGYTF
clone size: NA; J gene: TRBJ2-3; D gene: TRBD2; V gene: TRBV7-3; CDR3 DNA: TGTGCCAGCAGCTTAAACCCCCAGGCGGGAGGGGGAGATACGCAGTATTTT; CDR3 protein: CASSLNPQAGGGDTQYF
clone size: large; J gene: TRBJ1-5; D gene: TRBD1; V gene: TRBV7-9; CDR3 DNA: TGTGCCAGCAGCCCGGGACAGGGGATTAATCAGCCCCAGCATTTT; CDR3 protein: CASSPGQGINQPQHF
clone size: medium-sized; J gene: TRBJ2-5; D gene: TRBD1; V gene: TRBV5-1; CDR3 DNA: TGCGCCAGCAGCCGCGGACAGGGTTGGGAGACCCAGTACTTC; CDR3 protein: CASSRGQGWETQYF
clone size: medium-sized; J gene: TRBJ1-1; D gene: NA; V gene: TRBV5-8; CDR3 DNA: TGTGCCAGCAGCGTTTGGGGGAAGGGGACTGAAGCTTTCTTT; CDR3 protein: CASSVWGKGTEAFF
clone size: medium-sized; J gene: TRBJ1-2; D gene: NA; V gene: TRBV5-4; CDR3 DNA: TGTGCCAGCAGTGGGGGGGACTATGGCTACACCTTC; CDR3 protein: CASSGGDYGYTF
clone size: NA; J gene: TRBJ2-2; D gene: TRBD1; V gene: TRBV12-5; CDR3 DNA: TGTGCTAGTGGGATGGGACAGGGCTTTACCGGGGAGCTGTTTTTT; CDR3 protein: CASGMGQGFTGELFF
clone size: few; J gene: TRBJ2-2; D gene: NA; V gene: TRBV11-2; CDR3 DNA: TGTGCCAGCAGCTTACTGAGGATGGCCGGGGAGCTGTTTTTT; CDR3 protein: CASSLLRMAGELFF
clone size: medium-sized; J gene: TRBJ1-5; D gene: NA; V gene: TRBV19; CDR3 DNA: TGTGCCACCGGGCGGGGGGGTCATCAGCCCCAGCATTTT; CDR3 protein: CATGRGGHQPQHF
clone size: medium-sized; J gene: TRBJ2-3; D gene: NA; V gene: TRBV11-3; CDR3 DNA: TGTGCCAGCAGCTCGGCTAGGGAAGGCATCACAGATACGCAGTATTTT; CDR3 protein: CASSSAREGITDTQYF
clone size: NA; J gene: TRBJ1-3; D gene: NA; V gene: TRBV5-1; CDR3 DNA: TGCGCCAGCAGCTTGGAAGGAGGGTCTGGAAACACCATATATTTT; CDR3 protein: CASSLEGGSGNTIYF
clone size: few; J gene: TRBJ1-1; D gene: NA; V gene: TRBV9; CDR3 DNA: TGTGCCAGCAGCGTTTCACCCTCAGGACCTCAACGCGTGAACACTGAAGCTTTCTTT; CDR3 protein: CASSVSPSGPQRVNTEAFF
clone size: once; J gene: TRBJ1-1; D gene: NA; V gene: TRBV11-3; CDR3 DNA: TGTGCCAGCAGCTTACGAAACACTGAAGCTTTCTTT; CDR3 protein: CASSLRNTEAFF
clone size: large; J gene: TRBJ1-4; D gene: TRBD1; V gene: TRBV12-5; CDR3 DNA: TGTGCTAGTGGTTTGGACAGGGGCTTACTGTTTTTT; CDR3 protein: CASGLDRGLLFF
clone size: NA; J gene: TRBJ1-2; D gene: NA; V gene: TRBV12-5; CDR3 DNA: TGTGCTAGTGGTTCGGACGGTAACTATGGCTACACCTTC; CDR3 protein: CASGSDGNYGYTF
clone size: NA; J gene: TRBJ2-1; D gene: NA; V gene: TRBV11-3; CDR3 DNA: TGTGCCAGCAGCTTAATTATGCGGTCTCGATACAATGAGCAGTTCTTC; CDR3 protein: CASSLIMRSRYNEQFF
clone size: NA; J gene: TRBJ2-3; D gene: NA; V gene: TRBV24-1; CDR3 DNA: TGTGCCACCAATGATCTCCCTCAGGCAGGGTCGGGACCAGATACGCAGTATTTT; CDR3 protein: CATNDLPQAGSGPDTQYF
clone size: NA; J gene: TRBJ2-3; D gene: TRBD2; V gene: TRBV6-5; CDR3 DNA: TGTGCCAGCAGTCTCGGACTAGCTGCGGATACGCAGTATTTT; CDR3 protein: CASSLGLAADTQYF
clone size: large; J gene: TRBJ1-1; D gene: NA; V gene: TRBV10-2; CDR3 DNA: TGCGCCAGCAGTGGGGTACAGGGGAACACTGAAGCTTTCTTT; CDR3 protein: CASSGVQGNTEAFF
clone size: NA; J gene: TRBJ1-2; D gene: NA; V gene: TRBV27; CDR3 DNA: TGTGCCAGCAGCCTACAGGGTGGGAGACACTACACCTTC; CDR3 protein: CASSLQGGRHYTF
clone size: few; J gene: TRBJ1-1; D gene: NA; V gene: TRBV7-3; CDR3 DNA: TGTGCCAGCAGCTTAAGCGCAGGGGAGGACACTGAAGCTTTCTTT; CDR3 protein: CASSLSAGEDTEAFF
clone size: medium-sized; J gene: TRBJ1-1; D gene: NA; V gene: TRBV19; CDR3 DNA: TGTGCCAGTAGGATCCTTACAGGCGACACTGAAGCTTTCTTT; CDR3 protein: CASRILTGDTEAFF
clone size: NA; J gene: TRBJ1-2; D gene: NA; V gene: TRBV2; CDR3 DNA: TGTGCCAGCAGTGACCCGGGACGGACCTATGGCTACACCTTC; CDR3 protein: CASSDPGRTYGYTF
clone size: large; J gene: TRBJ1-1; D gene: NA; V gene: TRBV3-1/TRBV3-2; CDR3 DNA: TGTGCCAGCAGCCAAGATCAGACAGGTTTGAGAACTGAAGCTTTCTTT; CDR3 protein: CASSQDQTGLRTEAFF
clone size: medium-sized; J gene: TRBJ2-1; D gene: TRBD2; V gene: TRBV14; CDR3 DNA: TGTGCCAGCAGCCAAGCGGGGGGGAGCTACAATGAGCAGTTCTTC; CDR3 protein: CASSQAGGSYNEQFF
clone size: few; J gene: TRBJ2-1; D gene: TRBD2; V gene: TRBV4-1; CDR3 DNA: TGCGCCAGCAGCCAAGGGCCAGCGGGGGGCTCCTACAATGAGCAGTTCTTC; CDR3 protein: CASSQGPAGGSYNEQFF
clone size: NA; J gene: TRBJ1-5; D gene: TRBD1; V gene: TRBV19; CDR3 DNA: TGTGCCAGTAGTGACATACAGGGGCGCAATCAGCCCCAGCATTTT; CDR3 protein: CASSDIQGRNQPQHF
clone size: large; J gene: TRBJ1-4; D gene: TRBD1; V gene: TRBV18; CDR3 DNA: TGTGCCAGCTCACCACTAATGACAGGGGACGCAAGTTTAGCAACTAATGAAAAACTGTTTTTT; CDR3 protein: CASSPLMTGDASLATNEKLFF
clone size: NA; J gene: TRBJ2-1; D gene: TRBD1; V gene: TRBV6-5; CDR3 DNA: TGTGCCAGCAGGGGGGGACAGGGAGGATTCAATGAGCAGTTCTTC; CDR3 protein: CASRGGQGGFNEQFF
clone size: few; J gene: TRBJ2-1; D gene: TRBD2; V gene: TRBV9; CDR3 DNA: TGTGCCAGCAGCGTATGGCGGGAGGGCCCTCGGGGTGAGCAGTTCTTC; CDR3 protein: CASSVWREGPRGEQFF
clone size: medium-sized; J gene: TRBJ1-2; D gene: TRBD1; V gene: TRBV4-3; CDR3 DNA: TGCGCCAGCAGCCAAGGCGGACAGGGGAGGGGTGGCTACACCTTC; CDR3 protein: CASSQGGQGRGGYTF
clone size: large; J gene: TRBJ1-4; D gene: NA; V gene: TRBV19; CDR3 DNA: TGTGCCAGTAGTAATGTTCAGGGTCCTAATGAAAAACTGTTTTTT; CDR3 protein: CASSNVQGPNEKLFF
clone size: large; J gene: TRBJ2-3; D gene: NA; V gene: TRBV2; CDR3 DNA: TGTGCCAGCAGTGTCGATCGGGGGGCCACAGATACGCAGTATTTT; CDR3 protein: CASSVDRGATDTQYF
clone size: NA; J gene: TRBJ2-2; D gene: NA; V gene: TRBV18; CDR3 DNA: TGTGCCAGCTCACCTCGGCCGGTTGGGGACACCGGGGAGCTGTTTTTT; CDR3 protein: CASSPRPVGDTGELFF
clone size: large; J gene: TRBJ1-2; D gene: NA; V gene: TRBV5-4; CDR3 DNA: TGTGCCAGCAGCTTGGAAACCGGACGGGGCTACACCTTC; CDR3 protein: CASSLETGRGYTF
clone size: large; J gene: TRBJ1-1; D gene: NA; V gene: TRBV6-2/TRBV6-3; CDR3 DNA: TGTGCCAGCAGTTCTCCGACCGACAGGCGGAACACTGAAGCTTTCTTT; CDR3 protein: CASSSPTDRRNTEAFF
clone size: medium-sized; J gene: TRBJ1-2; D gene: TRBD1; V gene: TRBV6-2/TRBV6-3; CDR3 DNA: TGTGCCAGCAGCCGGGGACAGGGGAACTATGGCTACACCTTC; CDR3 protein: CASSRGQGNYGYTF
clone size: large; J gene: TRBJ2-5; D gene: TRBD2; V gene: TRBV5-4; CDR3 DNA: TGTGCCAGCAGCTACCCGGGACTAGCGGGGGGAGAGACCCAGTACTTC; CDR3 protein: CASSYPGLAGGETQYF